There are a few counts of the clone carrying this T cell receptor (beta chain). Its target is unknown. This sample stems from a study of T-cell memory formation after mild COVID-19. TCRdb itself ran the 5' RACE reads through MiXCR, one entry per CDR3 protein. This table holds hundreds of thousands of distinct CDR3 sequences, roughly a fifth found once. Study-wide points: While clones contracting from day 15 to 85 were balanced between CD4 and CD8, later expanders leaned CD4+. Researchers found some responding clones in pre-infection memory, a sign that cross-reactive memory joined. CD8+ contracting clones occupied EMRA, while CD4+ ones occupied mainly CM and EM. There was no confirmation that second-wave clones peaking on day 37 were SARS-CoV-2 specific.

Trimming took 0 bases from V and 5 from J, leaving 13 bases between them. Germline CDR1 SQVTM, CDR2 ANQGSEA. This CDR3 region has 14 residues. The source of this sequence is a young man who had mild COVID-19 (a few samples of this study predate the infection). Cell type and time point are not known. The genes are TRBV29-1 and TRBJ1-2; TRBD1 is a possible D gene (5 bases). The sequenced material came from PBMCs or a T cell subset sorted from them (not recorded which). The CDR3 nucleotides read TGCAGCGTTGAAGATCAAGGACAAGGGTATGGCTACACCTTC. It is translated as CSVEDQGQGYGYTF.